This TCR beta chain is drawn from a study of response to subunit inactivated influenza vaccine. General study findings and limits: After each seasonal influenza vaccination, few new T cells are recruited, the authors suggested.

MiXCR, applied by TCRdb to the RT-PCR reads, yields one record per CDR3 protein. Of hundreds of thousands of distinct CDR3 sequences in the sample, about 18% were seen once. Germline CDR1 and CDR2: LGHNA and YNFKEQ. V lost 4 bases, J lost 0 bases, and 6 bases stayed unmatched. The CDR3 is 16 amino acids. Comments on this clonotype: Its antigen is not identified.

The input for sequencing was PBMCs from blood, taken more than 4 days after vaccination. The TCR originated in a man aged 45-65 years who received an inactivated influenza vaccine. The rearrangement links TRBV4-2 to TRBJ2-7; 10 bases agree with TRBD1. The CDR3 DNA sequence: TGTGCCAGCAGCCGGACCGGGACAGGGGACTCCTACGAGCAGTACTTC. Protein sequence: CASSRTGTGDSYEQYF.